Following are 4 T cell receptor beta chains from one sample sequenced in a study of memory CD4+ T cells and cytomegalovirus serostatus (dated by TCRdb to the late 2010s). A FACSAria II was used to sort memory CD4+ T cells, defined as single viable CD3+CD4+CD8-CD45RO+ cells. The method was the immunoSEQ multiplex PCR assay. Sourced from immuneACCESS, this table was stored by TCRdb with only in-frame sequences that have V and J called. A share of the clones is absent; for the studies checked, an unresolved V gene accounts for under half, and the remainder has no known explanation. The sample records tens of thousands of clones, just under 80% of which are singletons. The ten largest clones add up to approximately 0.54% of the sample. Sequenced input: memory CD4+ T cells from blood. These receptors originate from an adult in good health and CMV-seronegative.

This clone is medium-sized within its sample. The V and J genes are TRBV5-1 and TRBJ1-1, with D hard to call. V was clipped by 6 bases and J by 7 bases, with 22 bases between them. The germline CDR1 and CDR2 sequences are SGHRS and YFSETQ. The CDR3 is 15 residues long. DNA of the CDR3: TGCGCCAGCAACGGACTTCTCGGGAAAAGCGGTGAAGCTTTCTTT. Encoded protein: CASNGLLGKSGEAFF.

The table lists this clone with a few counts. The rearrangement joins TRBV28 to TRBJ2-7; TRBD1 aligns across 8 bases. The CDR3 is made up of 14 amino acids. Germline V CDR1 and CDR2: MDHEN, SYDVKM. Trimming removed 2 bases from V and 6 bases from J; junction bases left unmatched: 6. CDR3 amino acids: CASSLGGQVFEQYF. The CDR3 nucleotides are TGTGCCAGCAGTTTAGGGGGACAGGTCTTCGAGCAGTACTTC.

About this clone: One end of the junction is discordant with germline, which a read error may explain. V usage is TRBV7-9 and J usage is TRBJ2-5, with 13 bases aligning to TRBD2. Germline CDR1 reads SEHNR; CDR2 reads FQNEAQ (reference sequence). The CDR3 runs 12 residues. The CDR3 here is CASSPGTSGANF. In nucleotides, the CDR3 is TGTGCCAGCAGCCCCGGGACTAGCGGGGCAAACTTC.

The chain joins TRBV7-2 to TRBJ1-2; D gene ambiguous. The CDR3 is 15 amino acids. Germline values: CDR1 SGHTA, CDR2 FQGNSA. The ends were cut back, 1 base at V and 7 bases at J, with 16 bases in the middle. The CDR3 loop reads CASSLVGQSAGGYTF. In DNA, the CDR3 is TGTGCCAGCAGCTTAGTTGGCCAGTCAGCGGGTGGCTACACCTTC.